This T cell receptor (beta chain) was found in a study of shared clonotypes between healthy human individuals (dated by TCRdb to the early 2020s). Concerning the study at large: The cohort included three men and a couple of women between 18 and 49 years of age. Between about 0.85 and 9.5 billion PBMCs per donor were obtained by leukapheresis. To estimate repertoire size and how much clonotypes are shared between individuals, the study performed deep sequencing of blood TCR repertoires from roughly five healthy adults. For each donor, three plates each were used for CD4 naive and CD4 memory, two plates were used for CD8 naive, and one plate was used for CD8 memory. To increase sequencing depth and limit assay-specific biases, different laboratories used diverse techniques to prepare libraries and sequence TCR repertoires. Study-level results and caveats: When several donors were compared, the shared fraction of clonotypes was about 5% for naive CD4, 3% to 4% for naive CD8, roughly 2.3% for memory CD4, and about 0.36% for memory CD8. Compared with non-shared clonotypes, the clonotypes found in all four sorted-subset donors had higher generation probabilities. Because the study included a small number of donors, the genetic and exposure-history diversity represented was limited. Incomplete sequencing was indicated by rarefaction of sorted-subset datasets, despite the large sequencing depth. Larger estimated clonotype richness was generally found for naive subsets than for memory subsets. Sampling was restricted to blood, and TCR repertoires in tissue are likely to differ from TCR repertoires in blood. Pairwise subsampling indicated that sequencing depth was expected to affect the degree of clonotype sharing among donors.

Worth noting for this clone: What this receptor recognizes is not known. No base qualities exist here, and no much larger clone lies one base off it.

The donors were healthy, HIV-negative adults with no recently reported acute infections or vaccinations. All donors were Caucasian adults living in Nashville, Tennessee, USA. CD4+ T cells were enriched by magnetic negative selection; naive cells were then positively selected on CD45RA, and the negative fraction formed the memory subset. Blood was obtained by leukapheresis, after which PBMCs were separated by Ficoll-Histopaque density gradient centrifugation and cryopreserved in liquid nitrogen vapor phase. Analytical flow cytometry was used to check the purity and quantity of every magnetically sorted T cell population. Each sorted fraction had its genomic DNA isolated and then quantified by UV absorbance on a Nanodrop 2000c. Using the deep immunoSEQ assay, multiplex PCR amplified TCR CDR3 regions from genomic DNA. For each cell subset, the extracted genomic DNA was distributed evenly across all wells of several immunoSEQ 96-well plates, and each plate served as one replicate. For sorted subsets, each replicate PCR was loaded with roughly 200 ng genomic DNA, equivalent to about 30,000 T cell genomes. The purified libraries were quantified using a Qubit 3.0 fluorometer, sized with a Bioanalyzer 2100, and then quantified again using the KAPA Library Quantification kit. Each immunoSEQ 96-well plate was sequenced on its own single-read 150-cycle Illumina NextSeq 550 flow cell. On the study's bioinformatics: The immunoSEQ output contained only junctional sequences without quality scores, so filtering could not match that applied to full-length reads. Sequences were annotated with PyIR, a Python wrapper for IgBLAST v1.9, and V/J genes and CDR3 were assigned using IMGT germline references. Reads were filtered out if the reads had weak V/J assignments (E-value above 1e-6), no CDR3, stop codons, out-of-frame junctions, or ambiguous translated residues. V3J clonotypes were defined by identical inferred V gene, J gene, and CDR3 amino acid sequence. Percentage overlap between repertoires was calculated by dividing the number of shared unique clonotypes by the size of the smaller repertoire. Three approaches were used to assess repertoire richness: RTK rarefaction, the Chao1 estimator, and Recon v2.1 estimates of unobserved clonotypes. Generation probabilities were computed with OLGA for all TCRbeta clonotypes obtained by the gDNA method from several donors. TCRdb provides this immuneACCESS table in a form limited to in-frame rearrangements. Some clones are lacking; in checked studies, under half of them reflect an unresolved V gene, and why the rest are absent is not known. The V and J calls and clone size are taken from that table; D and trimming were inferred from the DNA. A total of around 1,100,000 clones appear in this sample, 60% to 80% of them only once. The ten top clones hold about 0.94% of the sample.

CDR1 DFQATT and CDR2 SNEGSKA are derived from the germline V gene (reference sequence). V is shortened by 6 bases, J by 10 bases, and the region joining them spans 13 bases. Taken from cysteine to phenylalanine, the CDR3 has 11 residues. The kept DNA is CDR3 alone, 33 bases in frame from the first base. This chain joins TRBV20-1 to TRBJ2-1; the D region is possibly TRBD1 or TRBD2, each matching across 6 bases. The receptor comes from a man younger than 35 in good health. Some clones in this sample may be carry-over from other donors' samples. Sequenced: memory CD4+ T cells from PBMCs. The sample's cell subset or site label, in plain terms: CD45RA-negative fraction. DNA sequence: TGCAGTGCAAACAGGGAGGAGGAGCAGTTCTTC. This codes for CSANREEEQFF.